These 17 T cell receptor beta chains originate from one sample sequenced in a study of response to subunit inactivated influenza vaccine. Using its own MiXCR run on the RT-PCR reads, TCRdb lists one record per CDR3 protein. The sample contains more than 450,000 distinct CDR3 sequences, about 10% of which appear only once. The sequenced sample was PBMCs from blood, obtained on the day of vaccination. Every receptor here comes from a man aged 45-65 years who received an inactivated influenza vaccine.

This clonotype was detected many times. The V call is TRBV7-3, the J call TRBJ2-5, with D hard to call. The germline V and J ends were trimmed by 0 bases and 3 bases, with 5 bases remaining between them. This CDR3 has 13 amino acids. The germline V gene encodes CDR1 SGHTA and CDR2 FQGTGA. The CDR3, as DNA: TGTGCCAGCAGCTTAACTGGGAAAGAGACCCAGTACTTC. Protein product: CASSLTGKETQYF.

This clonotype showed up just a few times. The chain is built from TRBV5-6 and TRBJ2-1; TRBD1 aligns across 10 bases. V lost 4 bases, J lost 9 bases, and 10 bases stayed unmatched. From germline, CDR1 is SGHDT and CDR2 YYEEEE. The CDR3 sequence is 15 residues long. CDR3 in DNA: TGTGCCAGCAGCACCCGGGACAGGGGTATAGGTGAGCAGTTCTTC. Protein: CASSTRDRGIGEQFF.

J is TRBJ2-1 and V is TRBV7-9, with 9 bases identical to TRBD1. Per germline, CDR1 SEHNR and CDR2 FQNEAQ (reference sequence). Trimming removed 5 bases from V and 7 bases from J; junction bases left unmatched: 15. The CDR3 loop spans 17 amino acids. The CDR3 sequence: CASSLLMGQGKENEQFF. The CDR3 nucleotides read TGTGCCAGCAGCCTCCTGATGGGACAGGGTAAAGAAAATGAGCAGTTCTTC.

This clonotype was detected ten times or more. This chain uses TRBV6-2 or TRBV6-3 with TRBJ2-3; the D call may be TRBD1 or TRBD2 (5 bases each). Germline CDR1 and CDR2: MNHEY and SVGEGT. CDR3 length: 16 amino acids. V lost 6 bases to trimming and J lost 4 bases, with 20 bases between them. The CDR3 DNA reads TGTGCCAGCAGCCTCCGGGGCGGCTATGTTGCAGATACGCAGTATTTT. This gives the protein CASSLRGGYVADTQYF.

This chain connects TRBV7-2 to TRBJ2-2; 9 bases are a match to TRBD1. Germline V gene data show CDR1 as SGHTA and CDR2 as FQGNSA. The length of the CDR3 is 16 residues. V lost 5 bases, J lost 6 bases, and 10 bases stayed unmatched. CDR3: CASSPRPGQGSGELFF. CDR3 in DNA: TGTGCCAGCAGCCCACGTCCGGGACAGGGTTCCGGGGAGCTGTTTTTT.

This clonotype was found a few times. The chain is built from TRBV20-1 and TRBJ2-7; the D is unclear. Trimming removed 0 bases from V and 0 bases from J, with 9 bases in between. Germline CDR1 reads DFQATT; CDR2 reads SNEGSKA (reference sequence). The CDR3 runs 14 residues. CDR3 sequence (DNA): TGCAGTGCTAGAGATCACCCGGGCTCCTACGAGCAGTACTTC. Its protein is CSARDHPGSYEQYF.

This rearrangement joins TRBV15 to TRBJ2-5, with D possibly matching TRBD1 (8 bases). The CDR3 contains 16 residues. V shed 3 bases and J shed 4 bases, with 18 bases lying between them. Germline V gene lookup returns CDR1 LNHNV and CDR2 YYDKDF (reference sequence). The CDR3, as DNA: TGTGCCACCAGCAGCTTACAACAGGGGGGGAGAGAGACCCAGTACTTC. Translating gives CATSSLQQGGRETQYF.

The chain has TRBV10-1 and TRBJ2-1, with 13 bases matching TRBD2. Germline V gives CDR1 WNHNN, CDR2 SYGVQD (reference sequence). The CDR3 has 17 amino acids. V gave up 6 bases and J gave up 9 bases; unmatched junction bases: 14. CDR3 region: CASSRTPGTSGVGEQFF. The DNA of the CDR3 is TGCGCCAGCAGCCGTACTCCCGGGACTAGCGGGGTCGGTGAGCAGTTCTTC.

V and J are TRBV2 and TRBJ2-1, with TRBD2 as a possible D gene (6 bases). The CDR3 is 15 residues long. The germline CDR1 and CDR2 sequences are SNHLY and FYNNEI. Deletions cut 2 bases from V and 3 bases from J, with 11 bases between. The CDR3 nucleotides read TGTGCCAGCAGTGAATCCGGGGGTTTCTACAATGAGCAGTTCTTC. It encodes CASSESGGFYNEQFF.

The sample holds a few counts of this clonotype. V is TRBV19 and J is TRBJ2-1; 9 bases align to TRBD1. The CDR3 extends over 14 amino acids. Germline assignment: CDR1 LNHDA and CDR2 SQIVND (reference sequence). V lost 6 bases, J lost 6 bases, and 6 bases stayed unmatched. Here the CDR3 reads CASSEGQGFNEQFF. The DNA of the CDR3 is TGTGCCAGTAGCGAGGGACAGGGATTCAATGAGCAGTTCTTC.

This clonotype occurred a few times. CDR3: CASRGTGVGDEQFF. DNA of the CDR3: TGTGCCAGCAGAGGGACAGGGGTGGGGGATGAGCAGTTCTTC. The chain joins TRBV6-2 or TRBV6-3 to TRBJ2-1; TRBD1 aligns across 10 bases. This CDR3 region has 14 residues. In germline, CDR1 is MNHEY, CDR2 SVGEGT. Trimming at V came to 6 bases and at J to 8 bases, leaving 7 bases not matched to a gene.

This sequence joins TRBV11-1 and TRBJ2-7; D is undetermined. Germline V gives CDR1 SGHAT, CDR2 FQDESV (reference sequence). V lost 5 bases and J lost 3, with 11 bases in between. This CDR3 contains 13 residues. The CDR3 loop is CASSPLAVYEQYF. The DNA for the CDR3 is TGTGCCAGCAGCCCCCTCGCGGTCTACGAGCAGTACTTC.

On this clonotype itself: At one boundary the junction diverges from the germline segment, which might be a read error. This rearrangement joins TRBV6-5 to TRBJ2-7; 9 bases map to TRBD1. The CDR3 is 16 residues long. In germline, CDR1 is MNHEY, CDR2 SVGAGI. The CDR3 sequence is CASSYASTGGIYEQYF. CDR3 bases: TGTGCCAGCAGTTACGCATCGACAGGGGGAATCTACGAGCAGTATTTC.

V usage is TRBV30 and J usage is TRBJ1-3; the D is unclear. CDR1 is GTSNPN, CDR2 SVGIG, per germline (reference sequence). This CDR3 has 12 amino acids. Trimming pared 2 bases from V and 0 bases from J, leaving 2 bases between. This chain's CDR3 is CAWSNSGNTIYF. The CDR3 DNA sequence: TGTGCCTGGAGTAACTCTGGAAACACCATATATTTT.

This clonotype was detected a few times. The chain recombines TRBV2 with TRBJ2-2, with D perhaps matching TRBD2 (5 bases). V lost 7 bases, J lost 5 bases, and 11 bases lay in between. Germline V gene sequence: CDR1 SNHLY, CDR2 FYNNEI. The length of the CDR3 is 13 residues. The CDR3 protein is CASTVAWTGELFF. The CDR3 nucleotides read TGTGCCAGCACGGTAGCGTGGACCGGGGAGCTGTTTTTT.

The V gene is TRBV6-1, the J gene TRBJ2-5; tentatively, D is TRBD2 (6 bases). Trimming cost V 1 base and J 0 bases, with 15 bases left between them. Germline V lookup: CDR1 MNHNS, CDR2 SASEGT. The CDR3 runs 17 residues. This chain's CDR3 is CASSEGMGLDYQETQYF. CDR3 DNA sequence: TGTGCCAGCAGTGAAGGGATGGGACTGGACTACCAAGAGACCCAGTACTTC.

The chain has TRBV29-1 and TRBJ2-1; no definite D call. CDR3 length: 14 residues. CDR1 is SQVTM and CDR2 is ANQGSEA in the germline V gene. Trimming removed 6 bases from V and 4 bases from J, with 16 bases in between. As DNA, the CDR3 is TGCAGCGTGGAGCACCAGTTCCAGTACAATGAGCAGTTCTTC. It encodes CSVEHQFQYNEQFF.